The T cell receptor (beta chain) described here comes from a study of cytomegalovirus exposure and HLA in healthy donors. Study-wide findings and caveats: Common viral pathogens (according to a later analysis) appeared linked to several of the most significant clusters. Cytomegalovirus status, reportedly, was diagnosed with high specificity and sensitivity by the classifier. Researchers catalogued some 160 TCR beta chains as cytomegalovirus-associated.

With 60 Vbeta and 13 Jbeta primers, the PCR was carried out. Assay: immunoSEQ multiplex PCR; the TCRdb copy retains only in-frame clones and omits some. Here the sample spans under 250,000 clones, over 65% being singletons. With regard to this clone: Its antigen is unknown.

Sequenced: PBMCs. The receptor was isolated from a woman aged 25 to 39 in good health and CMV-seronegative.

The CDR3 nucleotides are TGTGCCAGCAGCGTGGGGGGGACTAGCGGGACATACGAGCAGTACTTC. This encodes CASSVGGTSGTYEQYF. This chain links TRBV9 with TRBJ2-7; 13 bases are a match to TRBD2. CDR3 length: 16 residues. Looked up from germline, CDR1 is SGDLS and CDR2 is YYNGEE. With V trimmed by 2 bases and J by 4 bases, 6 bases remained unmatched.